This TCR beta chain was found in a study of cytomegalovirus exposure and HLA in healthy donors. PCR was performed using 60 Vbeta and 13 Jbeta primers. Assay used: immunoSEQ multiplex PCR; TCRdb lists only in-frame clones, some missing. Among over 100,000 clones listed, roughly 80% were seen once. V lost 8 bases, J lost 1 base, and 2 bases stayed unmatched. The CDR3 consists of 13 residues. Germline V gives CDR1 ENHRY, CDR2 SYGVKD. Sequencing was performed on PBMCs. The genes are TRBV10-3 and TRBJ2-7, with 10 bases aligning to TRBD1. This clonotype was obtained from a man aged 30-40 years in good health and CMV-seropositive. The DNA for the CDR3 is TGTGCCATCGAGGACAGGGGGTCCTACGAGCAGTACTTC. Amino acids: CAIEDRGSYEQYF.